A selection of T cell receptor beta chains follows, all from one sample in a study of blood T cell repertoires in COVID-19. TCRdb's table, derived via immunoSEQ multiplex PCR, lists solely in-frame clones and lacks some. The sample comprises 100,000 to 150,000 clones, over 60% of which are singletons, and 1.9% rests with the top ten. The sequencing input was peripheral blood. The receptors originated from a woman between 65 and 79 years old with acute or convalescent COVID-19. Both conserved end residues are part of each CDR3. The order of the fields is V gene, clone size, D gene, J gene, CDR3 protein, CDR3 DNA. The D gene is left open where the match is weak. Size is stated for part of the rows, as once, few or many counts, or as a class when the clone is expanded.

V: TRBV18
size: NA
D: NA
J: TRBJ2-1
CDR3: CASTPPESNEQFF
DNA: TGTGCCAGCACCCCTCCGGAGAGCAATGAGCAGTTCTTC

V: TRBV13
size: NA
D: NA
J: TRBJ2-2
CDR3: CASSLGARGATGELFF
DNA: TGTGCCAGCAGCTTAGGGGCCCGGGGGGCGACCGGGGAGCTGTTTTTT

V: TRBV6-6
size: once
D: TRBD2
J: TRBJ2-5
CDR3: CASSPYFTGGLPETQYF
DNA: TGTGCCAGCAGTCCCTATTTTACGGGAGGCCTCCCAGAGACCCAGTACTTC

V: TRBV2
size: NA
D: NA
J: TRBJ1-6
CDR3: CASILEGSYNSPLHF
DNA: TGTGCCAGCATTTTAGAGGGCTCCTATAATTCACCCCTCCACTTT

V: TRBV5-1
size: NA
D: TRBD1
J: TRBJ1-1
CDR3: CASSGTVRNTEAFF
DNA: TGCGCCAGCAGCGGGACAGTTAGGAACACTGAAGCTTTCTTT

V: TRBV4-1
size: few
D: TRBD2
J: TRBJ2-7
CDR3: CASSQHGLADEQYF
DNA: TGCGCCAGCAGCCAACATGGACTAGCGGACGAGCAGTACTTC

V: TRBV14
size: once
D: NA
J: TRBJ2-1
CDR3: CASSATRNEQFF
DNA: TGTGCCAGCAGCGCGACTAGGAATGAGCAGTTCTTC

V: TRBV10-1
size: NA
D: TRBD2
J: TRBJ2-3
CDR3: CASSEGAGVDTQYF
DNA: TGCGCCAGCAGTGAAGGTGCGGGGGTAGATACGCAGTATTTT

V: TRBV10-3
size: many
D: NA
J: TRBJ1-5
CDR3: CAISDREPGPQHF
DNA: TGTGCCATCAGTGACAGGGAACCAGGGCCCCAGCATTTT

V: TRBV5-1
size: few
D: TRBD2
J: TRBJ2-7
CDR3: CASSYETSGSMAYEQYF
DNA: TGCGCCAGCAGCTATGAGACTAGCGGGAGTATGGCCTACGAGCAGTACTTC

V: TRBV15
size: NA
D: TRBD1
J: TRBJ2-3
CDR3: CATSRDRARGTQYF
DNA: TGTGCCACCAGCAGAGATCGCGCCAGGGGGACGCAGTATTTT

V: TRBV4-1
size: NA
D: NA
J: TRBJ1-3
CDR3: CASSQVTPDFSGNTIYF
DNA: TGCGCCAGCAGCCAGGTTACCCCTGACTTCTCTGGAAACACCATATATTTT

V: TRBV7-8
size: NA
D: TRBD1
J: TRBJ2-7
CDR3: CASSLSRTGSYEQYF
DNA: TGTGCCAGCAGCTTATCGAGGACAGGTTCCTACGAGCAGTACTTC

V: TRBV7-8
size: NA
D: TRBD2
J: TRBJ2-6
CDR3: CASSLSGGAGANVLTF
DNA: TGTGCCAGCAGCTTAAGCGGGGGGGCTGGGGCCAACGTCCTGACTTTC

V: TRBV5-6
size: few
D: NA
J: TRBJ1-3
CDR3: CASSLGLGQGGRRNTIYF
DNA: TGTGCCAGCAGCCTTGGATTAGGGCAGGGTGGGCGTCGAAACACCATATATTTT

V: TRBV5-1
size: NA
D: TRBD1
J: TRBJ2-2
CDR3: CASSPGQGRFGELFF
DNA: TGCGCCAGCAGCCCGGGACAGGGTCGATTCGGGGAGCTGTTTTTT

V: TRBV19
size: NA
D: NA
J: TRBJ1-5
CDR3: CASSKKTGSNQPQHF
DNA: TGTGCCAGTAGTAAGAAAACAGGCAGCAATCAGCCCCAGCATTTT

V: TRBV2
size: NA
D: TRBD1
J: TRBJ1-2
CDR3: CASSESPGGDGYTF
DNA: TGTGCCAGCAGTGAGTCCCCAGGGGGCGATGGCTACACCTTC

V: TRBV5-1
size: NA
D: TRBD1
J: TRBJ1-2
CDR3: CASSLGDRVYGYTF
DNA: TGCGCCAGCAGCTTGGGCGACAGGGTCTATGGCTACACCTTC

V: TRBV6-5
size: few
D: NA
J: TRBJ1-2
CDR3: CASRLGRGGNYGYTF
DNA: TGTGCCAGCAGGTTAGGCCGCGGAGGCAACTATGGCTACACCTTC

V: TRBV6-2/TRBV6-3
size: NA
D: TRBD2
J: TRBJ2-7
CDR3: CASSPAGVGYEQYF
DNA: TGTGCCAGCAGTCCCGCGGGAGTTGGGTACGAGCAGTACTTC

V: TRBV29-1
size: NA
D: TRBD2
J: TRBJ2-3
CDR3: CSGVLAGEVDTQYF
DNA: TGCAGCGGCGTACTAGCGGGAGAGGTAGATACGCAGTATTTT

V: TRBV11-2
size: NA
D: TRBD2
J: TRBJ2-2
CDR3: CASSRTSGGRATGELFF
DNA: TGTGCCAGCAGCCGGACTAGCGGGGGGAGGGCGACCGGGGAGCTGTTTTTT

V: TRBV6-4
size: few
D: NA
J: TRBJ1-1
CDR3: CASSEYGGGNTEAFF
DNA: TGTGCCAGCAGTGAATATGGGGGAGGGAACACTGAAGCTTTCTTT

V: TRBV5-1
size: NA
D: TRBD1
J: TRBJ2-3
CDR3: CASSRGGVGTDTQYF
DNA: TGCGCCAGCAGCAGAGGGGGCGTTGGGACAGATACGCAGTATTTT

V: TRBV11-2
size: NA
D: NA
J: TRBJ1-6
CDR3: CASSLEGAVGSPLHF
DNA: TGTGCCAGCAGCTTAGAGGGTGCGGTGGGTTCACCCCTCCACTTT

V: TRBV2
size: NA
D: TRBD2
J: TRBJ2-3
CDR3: CASSSGESTDTQYF
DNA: TGTGCCAGCAGCAGCGGGGAGAGCACAGATACGCAGTATTTT

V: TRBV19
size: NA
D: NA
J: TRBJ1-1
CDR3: CASKRGTATEAFF
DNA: TGTGCCAGTAAACGAGGGACTGCCACTGAAGCTTTCTTT

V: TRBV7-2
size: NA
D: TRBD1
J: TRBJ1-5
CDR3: CASSYMDRGLQPQHF
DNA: TGTGCCAGCAGCTATATGGACAGGGGGCTGCAGCCCCAGCATTTT

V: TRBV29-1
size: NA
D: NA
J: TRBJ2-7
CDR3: CSVDSGVSSYEQYF
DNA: TGCAGCGTTGACTCGGGGGTCAGCTCCTACGAGCAGTACTTC

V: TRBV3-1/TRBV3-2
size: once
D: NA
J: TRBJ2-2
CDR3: CASSLRGAGTGELFF
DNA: TGTGCCAGCAGCCTGCGGGGCGCAGGCACCGGGGAGCTGTTTTTT

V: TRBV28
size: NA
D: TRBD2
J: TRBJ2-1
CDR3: CASSLLLFGGRARNEQFF
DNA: TGTGCCAGCAGTTTATTACTCTTTGGCGGGAGGGCACGAAATGAGCAGTTCTTC

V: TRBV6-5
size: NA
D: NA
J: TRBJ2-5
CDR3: CASSHRSEETQYF
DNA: TGTGCCAGCAGTCACAGATCCGAGGAGACCCAGTACTTC

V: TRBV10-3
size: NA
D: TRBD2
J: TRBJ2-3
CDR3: CAISTSGGTADTQYF
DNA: TGTGCCATCAGTACTAGCGGGGGGACCGCAGATACGCAGTATTTT

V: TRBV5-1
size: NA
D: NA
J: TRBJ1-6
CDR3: CASSLDAVPNSPLHF
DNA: TGCGCCAGCAGCTTGGATGCAGTACCTAATTCACCCCTCCACTTT

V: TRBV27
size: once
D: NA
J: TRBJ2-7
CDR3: CASSPRQTAYEQYF
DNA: TGTGCCAGCAGTCCCAGACAGACAGCCTACGAGCAGTACTTC

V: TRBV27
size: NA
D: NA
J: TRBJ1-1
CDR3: CASRKQGTNTEAFF
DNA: TGTGCCAGCAGAAAACAGGGAACGAACACTGAAGCTTTCTTT

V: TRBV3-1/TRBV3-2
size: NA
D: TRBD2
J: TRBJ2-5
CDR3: CASSPGTSGESRIPQETQYF
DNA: TGTGCCAGCAGCCCGGGGACTAGCGGGGAAAGTAGAATTCCACAAGAGACCCAGTACTTC

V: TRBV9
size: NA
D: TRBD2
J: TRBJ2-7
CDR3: CASSGAGTSGTFPYEQYF
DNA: TGTGCCAGCAGCGGGGCCGGGACTAGCGGGACGTTCCCCTACGAGCAGTACTTC

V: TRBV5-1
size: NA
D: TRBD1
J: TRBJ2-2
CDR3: CASSPGTGGTGELFF
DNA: TGCGCCAGCAGCCCCGGGACAGGGGGTACCGGGGAGCTGTTTTTT

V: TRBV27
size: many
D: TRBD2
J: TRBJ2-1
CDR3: CASSPQFAGGTNEQFF
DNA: TGTGCCAGCAGTCCACAGTTCGCGGGAGGAACAAATGAGCAGTTCTTC

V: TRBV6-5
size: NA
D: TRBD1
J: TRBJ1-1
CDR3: CASSQGQGVIEAFF
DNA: TGTGCCAGCAGCCAAGGACAGGGGGTAATTGAAGCTTTCTTT

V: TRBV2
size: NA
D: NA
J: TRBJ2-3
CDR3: CASSPTDTQYF
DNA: TGTGCCAGCAGTCCCACTGATACGCAGTATTTT

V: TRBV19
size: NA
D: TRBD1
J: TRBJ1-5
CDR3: CASSTGGNQPQHF
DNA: TGTGCCAGTAGTACAGGGGGGAATCAGCCCCAGCATTTT

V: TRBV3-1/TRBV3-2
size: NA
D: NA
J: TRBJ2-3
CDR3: CASSQMPGTDTQYF
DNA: TGTGCCAGCAGCCAAATGCCGGGCACAGATACGCAGTATTTT